This TCR beta chain appears in the sequencing data of a study of siplizumab effects on memory and regulatory T cells. The CDR3 consists of 22 residues. V was clipped by 0 bases and J by 5 bases; unmatched bases: 22. Germline V gene data show CDR1 as LGHNA and CDR2 as YNFKEQ. Generated by immunoSEQ multiplex PCR, the TCRdb table keeps only in-frame clones and is missing some. Of more than 95,000 clones in the sample, about 94% were seen once. This chain uses TRBV4-2 with TRBJ2-3; 11 bases map to TRBD2. The sequencing sample was made of Tregs sorted from blood. This receptor was taken from a human donor in good health. Here the CDR3 DNA reads TGTGCCAGCAGCCAAGATCGGATCCTGGATAGCGGGGGGGCCCGGGCTGGAGATACGCAGTATTTT. Translating gives CASSQDRILDSGGARAGDTQYF.